This paragraph reports one T cell receptor beta chain. Its antigen remains unidentified. This table comes from immunoSEQ multiplex PCR, and its TCRdb copy is limited to in-frame clones, with some not included. The sample shows about 64,000 clones, approximately 78% of them seen only once. The data belong to a study of OX40 agonist ivuxolimab in advanced cancers. Overall study: The patients received ivuxolimab by intravenous route every 2 weeks at 0.01 to 10 mg/kg. Notes on the study in general: Clonal expansion from baseline to week 6 occurred in both CD4+ and CD8+ T cells.

Drawing of blood for sampling happened at baseline, at cycle 4 day 1, and at cycle 7 day 1. CDR1 and CDR2 (germline): LNHDA, SQIVND (reference sequence). J gave up 8 bases and V 3 bases, and 4 bases lay outside the gene matches. This CDR3 comprises 14 residues. This chain joins TRBV19 and TRBJ1-6; TRBD1 matches at 7 bases. This sample comprised CD4+ or CD8+ T cells sorted from blood, obtained in a trial of the OX40 agonist ivuxolimab. The TCR sequence derives from an adult with an advanced solid tumor such as melanoma, head and neck, liver or kidney cancer. CDR3 sequence: CASSMTGMYSPLHF. In DNA, the CDR3 is TGTGCCAGTAGTATGACAGGGATGTATTCACCCCTCCACTTT.